This T cell receptor beta chain was found in a study of spatial heterogeneity in lung cancer. Using its own MiXCR run on the 5' RACE reads, TCRdb lists one record per CDR3 protein. The sample includes 72,000 or so distinct CDR3 sequences, about 8.2% seen only once; the top ten take approximately 1.8%. This clonotype was recorded many times. As to time point: blood at routine non-recurrence follow-up after resection. Material for sequencing was whole RNA from tumor, nontumor lung or frozen PBMC, left unsorted. The J segment lost 5 bases and the V segment lost 7 bases, leaving 17 bases of the junction unmatched. CDR3 length: 17 residues. Germline V lookup: CDR1 MNHNS, CDR2 SASEGT.

The chain links TRBV6-1 to TRBJ2-5; 9 bases agree with TRBD1. The origin of this receptor is a female donor with early-stage non-small cell lung cancer. The sequenced sample was PBMCs, obtained at follow-up. CDR3 nucleotide sequence: TGTGCCAGCACCGACCACGGGGCGACAGGGGGTCTCGAGACCCAGTACTTC. It translates to CASTDHGATGGLETQYF.